The 10 T cell receptor beta chains presented below share a single source sample, sequenced in a study of T cells in women clearing cervical HPV infection. Clones were sequenced by immunoSEQ multiplex PCR, and TCRdb holds only the in-frame ones, with some missing. Its listing shows around 21,000 clones. Sequences were obtained from blood buffy coat. Source of these receptors: a woman aged 18 to 75 with a cervical HPV16 infection that either progressed to CIN3+ or cleared (not recorded which).

A note on this clone: The read terminates 3 residues ahead of where the CDR3 ends, so the germline J gene completes it. The chain recombines TRBV11-1 with TRBJ2-7, with 12 bases that match TRBD2. Germline V CDR1 and CDR2: SGHAT, FQDESV (reference sequence). V lost 2 bases, J lost 4 bases, and 3 bases stayed unmatched. The CDR3 consists of 15 residues. The sequenced part of the CDR3 DNA is TGTGCCAGCAGCTTATGGACTAGCGGGGATTACGAG. It yields the protein CASSLWTSGDYE. The CDR3, in full, reads CASSLWTSGDYEQYF.

This clone is identified as medium-sized from frequency. The read stops 3 residues short of the end of the CDR3; the missing end is completed from the germline J gene. The genes are TRBV7-8 and TRBJ2-3; D is undetermined. Germline V gene data show CDR1 as SGHVS and CDR2 as FQNEAQ. V dropped 7 bases and J dropped 3 bases, with 11 bases sitting between them. The CDR3 loop spans 13 amino acids. CDR3 DNA (partial): TGTGCCAGCAACACCGAGCGTACAGATACG. Its translation is CASNTERTDT. The CDR3 in full is CASNTERTDTQYF.

On this clone itself: The sequence runs out 3 residues before the end of the CDR3; the remainder is reconstructed from the germline J gene. The V and J genes are TRBV20-1 and TRBJ2-7; tentatively, D is TRBD1 (5 bases). CDR3 length equals 16 residues. Germline CDR1 DFQATT, CDR2 SNEGSKA (reference sequence). V lost 3 bases and J 0 bases, leaving 18 bases between the germline ends. The sequenced part of the CDR3 DNA is TGCAGTGCTAGGTCCTCTCGACAGATACTCTCCTACGAG. Residues: CSARSSRQILSYE. The entire CDR3 protein is CSARSSRQILSYEQYF.

Details on this clone: From the germline J gene comes the end of the CDR3, since the read stops 3 residues before it. The chain employs TRBV5-1 and TRBJ2-5; TRBD2 matches 8 bases. V gave up 3 bases and J gave up 1 base; unmatched junction bases: 2. CDR1 is SGHRS and CDR2 is YFSETQ in the germline V gene. The CDR3 is made up of 14 amino acids. The CDR3 here is CASSSGLAQETQYF. The covered CDR3 bases are TGCGCCAGCAGCTCCGGACTAGCCCAAGAGACC.

In regard to this clone: At one end, the junction sequence differs from germline, possibly due to a read error. The CDR3 end is not reached by the read, which stops 3 residues before it; the germline J gene fills it in. The rearrangement uses TRBV4-2 and TRBJ2-7; possible D gene TRBD1, 6 bases. Germline V gene sequence: CDR1 LGHNA, CDR2 YNFKEQ. This CDR3 has 16 residues. The CDR3 sequence is CASSQGPTGSGYEQYF. CDR3 bases read: TGCGCCAGCAGCCAAGGTCCGACAGGTAGTGGCTACGAG.

With respect to this clone: The DNA ends 3 residues before the CDR3 does, and the rest of the CDR3 is filled in from the germline J gene. This rearrangement joins TRBV18 to TRBJ1-1; D is unclear. V dropped 4 bases and J dropped 3 bases, with 9 bases sitting between them. Germline CDR1 reads KGHSH; CDR2 reads LQKENI. The CDR3 has 13 amino acids. The CDR3 sequence: CASSLDKYTEAFF. Incomplete CDR3 DNA: TGTGCCAGCTCACTAGACAAATACACTGAA.

For this clone: The read ends 3 residues shy of where the CDR3 ends; the end is completed using the germline J gene. This rearrangement joins TRBV19 to TRBJ2-1; no firm D call. The germline gives CDR1 LNHDA, CDR2 SQIVND (reference sequence). This CDR3 is built from 14 residues. Trimming removed 9 bases from V and 8 bases from J, with 20 bases in between. CDR3 amino acids: CASNAGIPRYEQFF. The part of the CDR3 DNA that was read is TGTGCCAGCAATGCCGGTATTCCAAGATATGAG.

Notes on this clone: Coverage ceases 3 residues before the CDR3 finishes, and the germline J gene fills in the end. The V and J genes are TRBV18 and TRBJ2-3; D perhaps matches TRBD2 (6 bases). Between the trimmed V and J ends, which lost 3 bases and 2 bases, there was a span of 9 bases. Per germline, CDR1 KGHSH and CDR2 LQKENI. This CDR3 has 14 residues. The CDR3 sequence is CASSPSDYTDTQYF. The sequenced CDR3 bases are TGTGCCAGCTCACCCTCGGACTACACAGATACG.

Of note for this clone: The sequence runs out 3 residues before the end of the CDR3; the remainder is reconstructed from the germline J gene. This chain joins TRBV2 and TRBJ1-5; 9 bases align to TRBD1. Germline trimming cut 7 bases from V and 7 bases from J; bases unmatched to any gene: 11. In germline, CDR1 is SNHLY, CDR2 FYNNEI. This CDR3 spans 15 amino acids. The CDR3 is CASTRDRVYLQPQHF. CDR3 bases read: TGTGCCAGCACCCGGGACAGGGTTTATCTCCAGCCC.

Concerning this clone itself: The read stops 3 residues short of the end of the CDR3; the missing end is completed from the germline J gene. This rearrangement joins TRBV28 to TRBJ1-2; the match to TRBD1 covers 7 bases. The CDR3 contains 15 residues. Germline V CDR1 and CDR2: MDHEN, SYDVKM. V dropped 5 bases and J dropped 5; count of bases not matched to a gene: 11. The covered CDR3 bases are TGTGCCAGCAGTATTTCGGGACAGCCTCGATATGGC. Residues: CASSISGQPRYG. The whole CDR3 sequence reads CASSISGQPRYGYTF.